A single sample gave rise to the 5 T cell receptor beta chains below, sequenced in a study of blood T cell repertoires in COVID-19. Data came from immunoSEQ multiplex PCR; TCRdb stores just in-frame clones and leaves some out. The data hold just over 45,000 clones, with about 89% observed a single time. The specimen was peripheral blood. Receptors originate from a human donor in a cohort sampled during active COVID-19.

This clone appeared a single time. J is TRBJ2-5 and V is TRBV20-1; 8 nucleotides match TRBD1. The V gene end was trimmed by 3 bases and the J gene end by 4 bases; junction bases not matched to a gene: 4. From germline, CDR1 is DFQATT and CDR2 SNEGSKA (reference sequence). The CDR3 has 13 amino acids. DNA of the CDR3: TGCAGTGCTAGTTCAGGGGGCTTAGAGACCCAGTACTTC. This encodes CSASSGGLETQYF.

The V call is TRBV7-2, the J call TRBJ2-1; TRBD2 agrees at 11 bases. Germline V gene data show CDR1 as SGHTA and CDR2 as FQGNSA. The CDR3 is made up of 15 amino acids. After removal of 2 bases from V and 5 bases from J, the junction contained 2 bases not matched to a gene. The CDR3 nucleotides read TGTGCCAGCAGCTTAATAGCGGGAGGGAACAATGAGCAGTTCTTC. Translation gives CASSLIAGGNNEQFF.

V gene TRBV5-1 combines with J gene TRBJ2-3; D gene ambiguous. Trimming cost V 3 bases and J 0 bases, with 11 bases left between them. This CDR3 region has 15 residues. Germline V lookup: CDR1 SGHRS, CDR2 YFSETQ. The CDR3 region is CASSSEKKSTDTQYF. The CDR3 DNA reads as TGCGCCAGCAGCTCCGAGAAAAAAAGCACAGATACGCAGTATTTT.

CDR3 nucleotide sequence: TGTGCCAGCAGCGTAGCTGCGGACTACCCATCCTTTATAGCCAAAAACATTCAGTACTTC. It yields the protein CASSVAADYPSFIAKNIQYF. The chain combines TRBV9 with TRBJ2-4, with TRBD2 as a possible D gene (6 bases). V lost 0 bases and J 0 bases, leaving 22 bases between the germline ends. The CDR3 is 20 amino acids. The germline CDR1 and CDR2 sequences are SGDLS and YYNGEE. The full variable domain, in which reference TRBV9 and TRBJ2-4 provide the parts outside the CDR3, is DSGVTQTPKHLITATGQRVTLRCSPRSGDLSVYWYQQSLDQGLQFLIQYYNGEERAKGNILERFSAQQFPDLHSELNLSSLELGDSALYFCASSVAADYPSFIAKNIQYFGAGTRLSVL.

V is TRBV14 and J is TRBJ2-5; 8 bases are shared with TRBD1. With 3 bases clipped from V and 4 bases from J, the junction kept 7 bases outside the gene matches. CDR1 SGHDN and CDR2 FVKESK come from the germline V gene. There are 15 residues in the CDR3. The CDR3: CASSQGGRGRETQYF. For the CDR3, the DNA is TGTGCCAGCAGCCAGGGGGGCAGGGGGCGAGAGACCCAGTACTTC.